One and the same sample provided the 5 T cell receptor beta chains below, sequenced in a study of T-cell memory formation after mild COVID-19. TCRdb ran MiXCR on the 5' RACE reads and lists one entry per CDR3 protein. The profile covers roughly 600,000 distinct CDR3 sequences, with approximately 19% appearing a single time and about 11% taken by the ten largest. The sample consisted of PBMCs or a T cell subset sorted from them (not recorded which). All receptors come from an adult woman who had mild COVID-19 (a few samples of this study predate the infection). Cell type and time point are not known.

The V and J genes are TRBV3-1 and TRBJ2-5, with TRBD1 identical over 7 bases. The CDR3 length is 15 residues. Germline loops: CDR1 LGHDT, CDR2 YNNKEL (reference sequence). J lost 3 bases, V lost 3 bases, and 7 bases had no gene match. CDR3 in amino acids: CASSHQTTGEETQYF. The CDR3 DNA reads TGTGCCAGCAGCCACCAAACAACAGGGGAAGAGACCCAGTACTTC.

This clonotype was counted a few times. The chain combines TRBV6-6 with TRBJ1-3; D is unresolved. V was clipped by 8 bases and J by 4 bases, with 18 bases between them. CDR3 size: 15 residues. In germline, CDR1 is MNHNY, CDR2 SVGAGI (reference sequence). The CDR3, as DNA: TGTGCCAGCCTGGGCCTCCAGGAGTACGGAAACACCATATATTTT. This encodes CASLGLQEYGNTIYF.

This clonotype was seen more than once but under ten times. V and J are TRBV5-1 and TRBJ1-2; 9 nucleotides line up with TRBD1. Per the germline V gene, CDR1 is SGHRS and CDR2 is YFSETQ. CDR3 length: 14 amino acids. V was pared by 4 bases and J by 3 bases, with 4 bases of the junction left unmatched. The CDR3 protein is CASSEGQGDYGYTF. The CDR3 DNA reads as TGCGCCAGCAGCGAGGGACAGGGAGACTATGGCTACACCTTC.

This chain links TRBV19 with TRBJ1-1, with a weak D call TRBD1 (5 bases). The length of the CDR3 is 10 residues. The V end was cut by 10 bases, the J end by 7 bases, with 10 bases between. Germline CDR1 reads LNHDA; CDR2 reads SQIVND (reference sequence). CDR3 residues: CATMDIEAFF. CDR3 nucleotide sequence: TGTGCCACCATGGACATTGAAGCTTTCTTT. The whole variable domain, remainder taken from reference TRBV19 and TRBJ1-1, is DGGITQSPKYLFRKEGQNVTLSCEQNLNHDAMYWYRQDPGQGLRLIYYSQIVNDFQKGDIAEGYSVSREKKESFPLTVTSAQKNPTAFYLCATMDIEAFFGQGTRLTVV.

The chain couples TRBV20-1 to TRBJ2-2; 7 positions match TRBD2. Germline V gene data show CDR1 as DFQATT and CDR2 as SNEGSKA (reference sequence). The CDR3 is made up of 14 amino acids. Trimming took 4 bases from V and 7 from J; bases not matched to a gene: 9. CDR3 loop: CSATPGGGRGELFF. The CDR3 bases are TGCAGTGCTACCCCGGGCGGGGGACGCGGGGAGCTGTTTTTT.